The sequence of this T cell receptor (beta chain) was determined in a study of blood T cell dynamics during melanoma immunotherapy. A remark on this clone: Its antigen remains unknown.

This table comes from immunoSEQ multiplex PCR, and its TCRdb copy is limited to in-frame clones, with some not included. Counted here are 3,500 to 4,000 clones, more than 95% occurring once; the ten biggest clones make up 1.7%. As to time point: pre-treatment baseline. Study observations and caveats: It remained unknown if the driving T cell clones were melanoma-specific.

This CDR3 is 16 amino acids long. Germline V gives CDR1 SGHNT, CDR2 YYREEE (reference sequence). After removal of 2 bases from V and 1 base from J, the junction contained 8 bases not matched to a gene. The chain joins TRBV5-4 to TRBJ1-2, with TRBD1 matching 7 bases. The specimen was effector memory CD8+ T cells from blood, collected from a patient treated with checkpoint blockade. This TCR was recovered from a human donor with melanoma. The CDR3 sequence is CASSFYGQEINYGYTF. The CDR3 bases are TGTGCCAGCAGCTTTTATGGACAGGAGATTAACTATGGCTACACCTTC.